The present entry profiles one TCR beta chain with its context. The data stem from a study of T-cell memory formation after mild COVID-19. TCRdb redid the calling of the 5' RACE reads with MiXCR, one entry per CDR3 protein. This sample has about 430,000 distinct CDR3 sequences; about 24% occur once, and the top ten carry 7% to 9.5%. The CDR3 is 12 amino acids. Trimming cost V 4 bases and J 4 bases, with 8 bases left between them. CDR1 is SGHVS and CDR2 is FNYEAQ in the germline V gene. The origin of this receptor is an adult woman who had mild COVID-19 (a few samples of this study predate the infection). Cell type and time point are not known. The gene calls are TRBV7-6 and TRBJ2-7; TRBD2 might be the D (6 bases). Specimen: PBMCs or a T cell subset sorted from them (not recorded which). Here the CDR3 DNA reads TGTGCCAGCAGCTCGGCGGGATACGAGCAGTACTTC. Protein sequence: CASSSAGYEQYF.